The clone carrying this T cell receptor (beta chain) was seen more than once but under ten times. Enrolled through a virtual design, the participants were between roughly 18 and 90 years of age and came from under 25 US areas. Cohorts were determined from participant-reported clinical history. Sequencing used immunoSEQ multiplex PCR; TCRdb keeps in-frame clones, though not all of them. The sample lists over 300,000 clones, around 87% occurring once. The source of the sample is a study of blood T cell repertoires in COVID-19. The wider study: The analysed material was cDNA or gDNA that came from T cells, B-cell-depleted T cells, or PBMCs.

The material sequenced was PBMCs or T cells enriched from blood (not recorded which). The TCR sequence derives from a woman aged 25 to 39 with acute COVID-19.

CDR3 region: CASSQDFSGGAVEQFF. The CDR3, as DNA: TGTGCCAGCAGCCAAGATTTCAGCGGGGGGGCCGTAGAGCAGTTCTTC. The chain links TRBV3-1 (or the pseudogene TRBV3-2) to TRBJ2-1; 10 bases are shared with TRBD2. The V segment lost 0 bases and the J segment 10 bases; nucleotides outside the gene matches: 9. The CDR3 has 16 residues. The germline V gene encodes CDR1 LGHDT and CDR2 YNNKEL (reference sequence).